This TCR beta chain originates from a study of response to subunit inactivated influenza vaccine. Points on this clonotype: Antigen specificity is unknown.

CDR3 length: 14 residues. Per germline, CDR1 LGHNA and CDR2 YSLEER. V dropped 0 bases and J dropped 3 bases, with 6 bases sitting between them. TCRdb analysed the RT-PCR reads with MiXCR anew, one entry per CDR3 protein. The table records more than 400,000 distinct CDR3 sequences, approximately 11% of them present only once. Study-level results: The authors suggested that few new T cells are recruited per seasonal influenza vaccination.

The source was PBMCs from blood, collected about 40 days after vaccination. The chain employs TRBV4-3 and TRBJ2-1; D gene uncertain. This receptor was obtained from a man in his fifties or sixties who received an inactivated influenza vaccine. This CDR3 reads CASSQEDFYNEQFF. CDR3 DNA sequence: TGCGCCAGCAGCCAAGAGGATTTCTACAATGAGCAGTTCTTC.